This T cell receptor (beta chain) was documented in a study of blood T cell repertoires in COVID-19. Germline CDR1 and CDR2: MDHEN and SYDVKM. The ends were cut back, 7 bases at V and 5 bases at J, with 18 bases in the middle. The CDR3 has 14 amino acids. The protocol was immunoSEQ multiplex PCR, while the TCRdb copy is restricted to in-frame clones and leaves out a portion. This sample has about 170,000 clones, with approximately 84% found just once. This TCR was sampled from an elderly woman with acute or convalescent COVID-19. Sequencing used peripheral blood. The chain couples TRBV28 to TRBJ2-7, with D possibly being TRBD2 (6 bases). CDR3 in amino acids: CASTGGTPRDEQYF. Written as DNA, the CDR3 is TGTGCCAGCACTGGGGGGACTCCGAGGGACGAGCAGTACTTC.